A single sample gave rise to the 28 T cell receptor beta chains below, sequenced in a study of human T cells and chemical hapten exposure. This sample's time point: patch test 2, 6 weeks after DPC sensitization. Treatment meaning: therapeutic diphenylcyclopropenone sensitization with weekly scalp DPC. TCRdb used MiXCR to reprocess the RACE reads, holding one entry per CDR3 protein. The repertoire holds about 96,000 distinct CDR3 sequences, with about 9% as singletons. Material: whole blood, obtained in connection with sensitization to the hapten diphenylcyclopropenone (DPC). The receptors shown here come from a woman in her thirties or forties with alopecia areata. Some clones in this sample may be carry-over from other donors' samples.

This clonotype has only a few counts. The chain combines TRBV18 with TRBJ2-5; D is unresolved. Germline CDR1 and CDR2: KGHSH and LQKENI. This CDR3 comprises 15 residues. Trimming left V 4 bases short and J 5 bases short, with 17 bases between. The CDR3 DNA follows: TGTGCCAGCTCACGGCAGGCCCAACTTAAGGAGACCCAGTACTTC. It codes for CASSRQAQLKETQYF.

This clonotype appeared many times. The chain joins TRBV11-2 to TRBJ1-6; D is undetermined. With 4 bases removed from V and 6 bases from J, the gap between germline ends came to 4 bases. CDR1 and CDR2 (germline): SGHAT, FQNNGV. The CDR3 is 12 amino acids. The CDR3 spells CASSSPNSPLHF. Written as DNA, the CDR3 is TGTGCCAGCAGCTCGCCTAATTCACCCCTCCACTTT.

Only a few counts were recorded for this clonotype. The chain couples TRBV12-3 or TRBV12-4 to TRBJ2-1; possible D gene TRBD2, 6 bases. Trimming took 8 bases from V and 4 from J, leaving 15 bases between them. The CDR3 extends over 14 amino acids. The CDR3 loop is CASQLRAGYNEQFF. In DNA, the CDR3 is TGTGCCAGCCAACTAAGAGCGGGTTACAATGAGCAGTTCTTC.

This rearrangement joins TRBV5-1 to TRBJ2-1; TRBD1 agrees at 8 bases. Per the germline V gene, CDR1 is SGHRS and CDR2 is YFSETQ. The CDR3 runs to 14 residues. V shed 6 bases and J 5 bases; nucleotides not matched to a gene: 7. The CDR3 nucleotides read TGCGCCAGCAACCGGGACAGGCCCCACAATGAGCAGTTCTTC. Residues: CASNRDRPHNEQFF.

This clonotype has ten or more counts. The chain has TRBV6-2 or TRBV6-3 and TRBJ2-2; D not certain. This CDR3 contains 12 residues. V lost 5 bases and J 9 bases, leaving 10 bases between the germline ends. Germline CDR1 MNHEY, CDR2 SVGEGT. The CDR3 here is CASSPSRRELFF. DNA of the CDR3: TGTGCCAGCAGTCCTTCACGGAGGGAGCTGTTTTTT.

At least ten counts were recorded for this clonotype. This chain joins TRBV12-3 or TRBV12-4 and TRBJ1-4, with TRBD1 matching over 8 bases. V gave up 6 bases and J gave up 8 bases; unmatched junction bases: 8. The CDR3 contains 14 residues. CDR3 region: CASRAGTGGEKLFF. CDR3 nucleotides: TGTGCCAGCAGAGCCGGGACAGGAGGCGAAAAACTGTTTTTT.

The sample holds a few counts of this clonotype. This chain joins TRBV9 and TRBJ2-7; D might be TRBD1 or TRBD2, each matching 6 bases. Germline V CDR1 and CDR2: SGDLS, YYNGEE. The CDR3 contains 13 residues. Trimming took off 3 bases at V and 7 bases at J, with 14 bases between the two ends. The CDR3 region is CASSGTGAREQYF. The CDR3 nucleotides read TGTGCCAGCAGCGGAACGGGGGCGCGGGAGCAGTACTTC. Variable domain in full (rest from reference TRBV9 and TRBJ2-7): DSGVTQTPKHLITATGQRVTLRCSPRSGDLSVYWYQQSLDQGLQFLIQYYNGEERAKGNILERFSAQQFPDLHSELNLSSLELGDSALYFCASSGTGAREQYFGPGTRLTVT.

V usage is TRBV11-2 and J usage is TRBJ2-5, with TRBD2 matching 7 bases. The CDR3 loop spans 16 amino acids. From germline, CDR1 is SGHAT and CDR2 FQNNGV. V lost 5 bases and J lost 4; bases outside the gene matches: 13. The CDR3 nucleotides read TGTGCCAGCAGCCCCGAACCACTAGCGTCGGGAGAGACCCAGTACTTC. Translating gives CASSPEPLASGETQYF.

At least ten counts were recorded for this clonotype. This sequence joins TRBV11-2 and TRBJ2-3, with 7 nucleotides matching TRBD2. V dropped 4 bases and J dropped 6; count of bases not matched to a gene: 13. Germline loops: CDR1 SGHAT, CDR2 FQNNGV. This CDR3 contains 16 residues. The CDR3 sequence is CASSSSPGSGVDTQYF. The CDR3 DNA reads TGTGCCAGCAGCTCCTCGCCCGGGAGCGGGGTTGATACGCAGTATTTT. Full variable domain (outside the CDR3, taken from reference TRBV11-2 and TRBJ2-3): EAGVAQSPRYKIIEKRQSVAFWCNPISGHATLYWYQQILGQGPKLLIQFQNNGVVDDSQLPKDRFSAERLKGVDSTLKIQPAKLEDSAVYLCASSSSPGSGVDTQYFGPGTRLTVL.

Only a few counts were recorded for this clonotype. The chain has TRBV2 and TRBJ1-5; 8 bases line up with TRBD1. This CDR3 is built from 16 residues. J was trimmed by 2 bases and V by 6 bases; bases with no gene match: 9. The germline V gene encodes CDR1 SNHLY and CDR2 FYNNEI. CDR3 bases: TGTGCCAGCAGAGCCCGCGGACAGGGAGGCAATCAGCCCCAGCATTTT. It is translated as CASRARGQGGNQPQHF.

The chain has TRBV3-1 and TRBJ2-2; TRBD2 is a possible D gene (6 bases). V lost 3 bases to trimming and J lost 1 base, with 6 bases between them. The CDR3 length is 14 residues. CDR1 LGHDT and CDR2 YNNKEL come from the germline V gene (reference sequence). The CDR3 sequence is CASSQGLNTGELFF. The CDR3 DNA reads TGTGCCAGCAGCCAGGGACTGAACACCGGGGAGCTGTTTTTT. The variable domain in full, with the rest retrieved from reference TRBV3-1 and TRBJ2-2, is DTAVSQTPKYLVTQMGNDKSIKCEQNLGHDTMYWYKQDSKKFLKIMFSYNNKELIINETVPNRFSPKSPDKAHLNLHINSLELGDSAVYFCASSQGLNTGELFFGEGSRLTVL.

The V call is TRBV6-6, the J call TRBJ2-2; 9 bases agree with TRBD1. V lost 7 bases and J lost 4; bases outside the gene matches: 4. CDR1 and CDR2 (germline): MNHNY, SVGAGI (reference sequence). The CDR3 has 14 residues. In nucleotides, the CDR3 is TGTGCCAGCACTACGGGACAGGGCACCGGGGAGCTGTTTTTT. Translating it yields CASTTGQGTGELFF.

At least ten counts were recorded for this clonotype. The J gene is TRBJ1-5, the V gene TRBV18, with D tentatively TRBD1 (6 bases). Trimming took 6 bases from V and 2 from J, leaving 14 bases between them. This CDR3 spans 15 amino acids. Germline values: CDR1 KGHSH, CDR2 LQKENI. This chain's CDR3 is CASSRNRAGNQPQHF. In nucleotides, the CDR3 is TGTGCCAGCTCCCGCAACAGGGCGGGCAATCAGCCCCAGCATTTT.

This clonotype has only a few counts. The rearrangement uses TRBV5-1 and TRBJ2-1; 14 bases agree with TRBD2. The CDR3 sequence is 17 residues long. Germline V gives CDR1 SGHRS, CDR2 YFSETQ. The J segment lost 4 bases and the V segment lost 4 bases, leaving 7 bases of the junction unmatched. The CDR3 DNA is TGCGCCAGCAGCCCCGGGACTAGCGGGAGAAGATACAATGAGCAGTTCTTC. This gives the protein CASSPGTSGRRYNEQFF.

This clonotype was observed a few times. The CDR3 DNA is TGTGCCAGCAGCTCACAGGGGGCAACTCAGCCCCAGCATTTT. Its protein product is CASSSQGATQPQHF. The V gene is TRBV7-8, the J gene TRBJ1-5; TRBD1 matches 9 bases. Per the germline V gene, CDR1 is SGHVS and CDR2 is FQNEAQ. The CDR3 spans 14 residues. Unmatched junction bases numbered 4, after V lost 4 bases and J lost 6 bases.

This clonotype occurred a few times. CDR3: CASSPGLMYSYEQYF. CDR3 sequence (DNA): TGTGCCAGCAGCCCGGGACTGATGTACTCCTACGAGCAGTACTTC. V gene TRBV5-4 combines with J gene TRBJ2-7, with a possible D match to TRBD2 (6 bases). Trimming removed 4 bases at V and 0 bases at J, with 14 bases between. Germline V gene sequence: CDR1 SGHNT, CDR2 YYREEE (reference sequence). The CDR3 has 15 residues.

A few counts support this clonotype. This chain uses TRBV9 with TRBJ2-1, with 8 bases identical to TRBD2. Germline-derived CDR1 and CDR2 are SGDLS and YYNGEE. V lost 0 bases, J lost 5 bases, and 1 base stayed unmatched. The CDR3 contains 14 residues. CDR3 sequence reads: CASSVAGRDNEQFF. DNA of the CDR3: TGTGCCAGCAGCGTAGCCGGGAGGGACAATGAGCAGTTCTTC.

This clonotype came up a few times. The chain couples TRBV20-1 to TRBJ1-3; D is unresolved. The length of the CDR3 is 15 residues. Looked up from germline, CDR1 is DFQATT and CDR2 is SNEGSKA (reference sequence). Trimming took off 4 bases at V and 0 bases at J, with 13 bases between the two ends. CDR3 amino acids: CSATGYLSSGNTIYF. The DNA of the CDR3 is TGCAGTGCTACGGGGTACCTTAGCTCTGGAAACACCATATATTTT.

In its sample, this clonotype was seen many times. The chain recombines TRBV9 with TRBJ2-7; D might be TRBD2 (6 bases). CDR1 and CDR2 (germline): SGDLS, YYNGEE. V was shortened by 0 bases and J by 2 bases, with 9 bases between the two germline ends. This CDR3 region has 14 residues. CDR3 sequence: CASSVGGEPYEQYF. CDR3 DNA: TGTGCCAGCAGCGTAGGGGGGGAGCCCTACGAGCAGTACTTC. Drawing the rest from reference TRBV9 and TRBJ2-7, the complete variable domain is DSGVTQTPKHLITATGQRVTLRCSPRSGDLSVYWYQQSLDQGLQFLIQYYNGEERAKGNILERFSAQQFPDLHSELNLSSLELGDSALYFCASSVGGEPYEQYFGPGTRLTVT.

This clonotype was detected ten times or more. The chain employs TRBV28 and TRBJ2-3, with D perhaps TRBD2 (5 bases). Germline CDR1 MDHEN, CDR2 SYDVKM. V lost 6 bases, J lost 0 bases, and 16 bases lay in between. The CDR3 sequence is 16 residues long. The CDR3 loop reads CASRGSWAGSTDTQYF. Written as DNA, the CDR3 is TGTGCCAGCAGGGGAAGTTGGGCGGGCAGCACAGATACGCAGTATTTT.

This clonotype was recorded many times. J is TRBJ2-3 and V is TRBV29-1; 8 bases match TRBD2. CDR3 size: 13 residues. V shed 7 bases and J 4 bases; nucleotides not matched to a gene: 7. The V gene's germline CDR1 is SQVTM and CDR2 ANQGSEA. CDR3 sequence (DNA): TGCAGCGAAATAGCGGGATGGTCAGATACGCAGTATTTT. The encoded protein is CSEIAGWSDTQYF.

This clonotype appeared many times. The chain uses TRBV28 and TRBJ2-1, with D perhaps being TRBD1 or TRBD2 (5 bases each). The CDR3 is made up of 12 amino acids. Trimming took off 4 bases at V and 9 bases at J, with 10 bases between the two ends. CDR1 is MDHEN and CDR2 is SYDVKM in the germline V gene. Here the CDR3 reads CASSSRGGEQFF. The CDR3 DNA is TGTGCCAGCAGTTCGCGTGGGGGTGAGCAGTTCTTC. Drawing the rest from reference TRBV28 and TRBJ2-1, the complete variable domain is DVKVTQSSRYLVKRTGEKVFLECVQDMDHENMFWYRQDPGLGLRLIYFSYDVKMKEKGDIPEGYSVSREKKERFSLILESASTNQTSMYLCASSSRGGEQFFGPGTRLTVL.

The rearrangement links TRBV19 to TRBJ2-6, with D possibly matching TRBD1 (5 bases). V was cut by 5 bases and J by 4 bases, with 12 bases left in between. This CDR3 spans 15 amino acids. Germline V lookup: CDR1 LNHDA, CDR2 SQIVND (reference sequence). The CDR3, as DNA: TGTGCCAGTAGTTCCCAGGGTTTGGGGGCCAACGTCCTGACTTTC. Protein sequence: CASSSQGLGANVLTF.

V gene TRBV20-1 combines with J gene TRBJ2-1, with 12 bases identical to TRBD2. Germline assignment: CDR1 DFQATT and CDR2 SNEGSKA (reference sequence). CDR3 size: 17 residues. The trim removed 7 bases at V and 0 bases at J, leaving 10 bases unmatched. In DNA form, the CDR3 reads TGCAGTGTCCCGATCGGACTAGCGGGATACTCCTACAATGAGCAGTTCTTC. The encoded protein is CSVPIGLAGYSYNEQFF.

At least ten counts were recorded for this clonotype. In DNA form, the CDR3 reads TGTGCCAGCAGCTTCCAGGGGGCTGGGGCCAACGTCCTGACTTTC. This gives the protein CASSFQGAGANVLTF. The chain has TRBV12-3 or TRBV12-4 and TRBJ2-6; TRBD1 matches 7 bases. The CDR3 is made up of 15 amino acids. Losses at the gene ends were 6 bases for V and 2 bases for J; bases not matched to a gene: 4.

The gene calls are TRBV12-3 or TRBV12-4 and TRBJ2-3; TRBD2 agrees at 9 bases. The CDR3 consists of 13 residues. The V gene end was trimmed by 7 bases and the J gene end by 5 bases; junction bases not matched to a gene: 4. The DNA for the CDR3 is TGTGCCAGCACGGCGGGAGGGGAAGATACGCAGTATTTT. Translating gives CASTAGGEDTQYF.

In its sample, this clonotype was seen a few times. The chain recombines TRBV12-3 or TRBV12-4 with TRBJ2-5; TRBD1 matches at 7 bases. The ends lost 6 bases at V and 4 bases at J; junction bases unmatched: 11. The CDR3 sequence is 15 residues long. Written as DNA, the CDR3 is TGTGCCAGCAGCCTACTTCGGACAGGCCCAGAGACCCAGTACTTC. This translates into CASSLLRTGPETQYF.

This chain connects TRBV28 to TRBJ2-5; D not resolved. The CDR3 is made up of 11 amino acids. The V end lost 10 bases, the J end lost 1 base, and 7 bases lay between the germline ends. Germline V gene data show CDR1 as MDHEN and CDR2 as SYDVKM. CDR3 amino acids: CATASQETQYF. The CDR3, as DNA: TGTGCCACAGCATCCCAAGAGACCCAGTACTTC.